This entry describes one T cell receptor beta chain. These data originate in a study of technical replicates of blood from a few donors. Generated by immunoSEQ multiplex PCR, the TCRdb table keeps only in-frame clones and is missing some. The sample holds roughly 90,000 clones, just under 95% seen once. The V gene's germline CDR1 is SQVTM and CDR2 ANQGSEA. The CDR3 covers 14 residues. V gave up 5 bases and J gave up 6 bases; unmatched junction bases: 10. The sequenced material came from T cells isolated from PBMCs. The source is a human donor in good health. The V and J genes are TRBV29-1 and TRBJ2-1, with 7 bases aligning to TRBD2. The CDR3 region has the DNA TGCAGCGTTCTCGGGGGGACCAAAGTCAATGAGCAGTTCTTC. Translated: CSVLGGTKVNEQFF.